This T cell receptor beta chain was obtained from a study of T-cell reconstitution after alpha-beta-depleted transplantation in children. Unique molecular identifiers were incorporated into the prepared TCRbeta library. TCRdb used MiXCR to reprocess the PCR reads, holding one entry per CDR3 protein. This sample yields about 460,000 distinct CDR3 sequences, of which about an eighth are seen a single time; 14% belongs to the top ten. Trimming removed 3 bases from V and 10 bases from J, with 13 bases in between. Germline V gene lookup returns CDR1 DFQATT and CDR2 SNEGSKA (reference sequence). The CDR3 runs to 12 residues. Whole-study results and caveats: Roughly two months post-transplant, alpha-beta T cells reportedly originated from several hundred graft clones that had expanded. Counts and diversity of T cells one year after transplant came mostly from newly produced T cells.

This clonotype was observed a few times. Antigen specificity is unknown. V and J are TRBV20-1 and TRBJ2-1; possibly TRBD2 for D (5 bases). The receptor's source is a female patient aged 2-10 years who had a stem cell transplant for aplastic anemia, so the T cells may come from the graft donor. Material: PBMCs, mostly from graft donor cells, obtained 180 days after TCRalphabeta/CD19-depleted stem cell transplant. DNA of the CDR3: TGCAGTGCTAGGGCAGAGGGCACAGAGCAGTTCTTC. Its translation: CSARAEGTEQFF.